The T cell receptor beta chain described here comes from a study of early T cells in non-severe SARS-CoV-2 infection. Study summary: Unpaired chains resulted from sequencing bulk RNA of unsorted whole blood. Notes on the study in general: Clonotype matching in VDJdb favored anti-spike CD8 responses and did not capture private and CD4 specificities.

For this clonotype: The antigen remains undetermined.

Trimming took 5 bases from V and 3 from J, leaving 10 bases between them. CDR1 MDHEN and CDR2 SYDVKM come from the germline V gene. This CDR3 has 13 amino acids. Unique molecular identifier tags were affixed to discrete cDNA molecules. TCRdb reanalysed the 5' RACE reads using MiXCR and keeps one entry per CDR3 protein. The sample yields under 65,000 distinct CDR3 sequences, around 11% seen once. V is TRBV28 and J is TRBJ1-2; the D gene is possibly TRBD1 (5 bases). The specimen was whole blood. The clonotype comes from an adult who was a healthcare worker with PCR-confirmed SARS-CoV-2 infection or an uninfected control (not recorded which). CDR3 sequence reads: CASSAGPYYGYTF. CDR3 sequence (DNA): TGTGCCAGCAGTGCGGGACCGTACTATGGCTACACCTTC.